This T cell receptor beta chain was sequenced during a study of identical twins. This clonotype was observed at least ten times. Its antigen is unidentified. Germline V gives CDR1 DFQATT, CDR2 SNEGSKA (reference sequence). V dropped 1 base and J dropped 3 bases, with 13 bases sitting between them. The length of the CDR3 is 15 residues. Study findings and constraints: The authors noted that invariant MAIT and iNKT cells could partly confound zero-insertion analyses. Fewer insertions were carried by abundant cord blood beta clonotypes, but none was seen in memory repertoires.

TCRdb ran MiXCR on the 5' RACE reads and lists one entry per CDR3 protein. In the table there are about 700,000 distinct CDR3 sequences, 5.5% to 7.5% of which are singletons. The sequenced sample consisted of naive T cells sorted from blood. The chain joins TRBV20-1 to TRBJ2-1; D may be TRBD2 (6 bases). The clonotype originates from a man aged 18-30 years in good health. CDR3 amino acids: CSARARDGSYNEQFF. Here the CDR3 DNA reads TGCAGTGCTAGAGCTCGCGACGGGAGCTACAATGAGCAGTTCTTC.